The present entry profiles one TCR beta chain with its context. Its antigen is still unknown. TCRdb's table, derived via immunoSEQ multiplex PCR, lists solely in-frame clones and lacks some. The sample comprises roughly 2.2 million clones, more than 85% of which are singletons, and 0.39% rests with the top ten. These data originate in a study of shared clonotypes between healthy human individuals. Points from the study as a whole: Rarefaction revealed incomplete sorted-subset sequencing despite large depth. Read depth was anticipated to influence clonotype sharing among donors.

Healthy HIV-negative adults with no recent acute infections or vaccinations were recruited as donors. All donors were Caucasian adults living in Nashville, Tennessee. The origin of this receptor is a young man in good health. Some clones in this sample may be carry-over from other donors' samples. The material sequenced was naive CD4+ T cells from PBMCs. Subset noted: CD45RA+ positively selected.

Here the CDR3 reads CASSRWGYNEQFF. CDR3 bases: TGTGCCAGCAGCCGTTGGGGGTACAATGAGCAGTTCTTC. The chain is built from TRBV7-2 and TRBJ2-1, with D possibly being TRBD1 or TRBD2 (5 bases each). V shed 5 bases and J shed 4 bases, with 9 bases lying between them. CDR3 length: 13 amino acids. Germline values: CDR1 SGHTA, CDR2 FQGNSA.